The TCR beta chain under discussion was sequenced for a study of early T cells in non-severe SARS-CoV-2 infection. The sample holds many counts of this clonotype. Antigen: not known. Via MiXCR, TCRdb re-called the 5' RACE reads, giving one row per CDR3 protein. The sample yields around 50,000 distinct CDR3 sequences, about 12% seen once. Whole-study findings and limits: Anti-spike CD8 responses were favored by VDJdb matching, which missed private and CD4 specificities.

Sequencing was performed on whole blood. The origin of this receptor is an adult who was a healthcare worker with PCR-confirmed SARS-CoV-2 infection or an uninfected control (not recorded which).

CDR3 sequence reads: CASSQFFLSASGSYEQYF. CDR3 sequence (DNA): TGTGCCAGCAGCCAATTTTTTCTTTCGGCTAGCGGGAGTTACGAGCAGTACTTC. The chain has TRBV3-1 and TRBJ2-7; TRBD2 agrees at 10 bases. This CDR3 comprises 18 residues. The trim removed 2 bases at V and 4 bases at J, leaving 14 bases unmatched. Germline V gives CDR1 LGHDT, CDR2 YNNKEL (reference sequence).